What follows are 28 T cell receptor beta chains derived from one specimen sequenced in a study of CD8 T cells in ankylosing spondylitis. Each CDR3 protein is one row after TCRdb ran MiXCR on the 5' RACE reads. The table has about 540,000 distinct CDR3 sequences, about 13% seen once; the top ten hold over 6.5%. Findings of the study overall: Ankylosing spondylitis blood seemed to carry a telltale TCR beta motif made of eight or nine highly homologous variants.

These receptors' targets are unknown. Sequenced: blood, either unsorted or a sorted T cell fraction (not recorded which). The receptors derive from a male donor with ankylosing spondylitis.

This clonotype has just a few counts. This chain uses TRBV4-1 with TRBJ2-1; maybe TRBD2 (5 bases). CDR3 length: 17 residues. Trimming cost V 3 bases and J 0 bases, with 15 bases left between them. CDR1 is MGHRA, CDR2 YSYEKL, per germline. The CDR3 here is CASSHRDGLSSYNEQFF. The DNA of the CDR3 is TGCGCCAGCAGCCATCGGGATGGGCTGAGCTCCTACAATGAGCAGTTCTTC.

In this sample, this clonotype turned up many times. The V and J genes are TRBV21-1 and TRBJ1-4. TRBV21-1 is a documented pseudogene. This CDR3 is 12 amino acids long. This CDR3 is CASSKEDEKLFF. In DNA form, the CDR3 reads TGTGCCAGCAGCAAAGAGGATGAAAAACTGTTTTTT.

At least ten counts were recorded for this clonotype. CDR3 DNA: TGTGCCAGCAGCGAACGGTTCGAGGGGGAGACCCAGTACTTC. This gives the protein CASSERFEGETQYF. V is TRBV5-6 and J is TRBJ2-5; the D gene could be TRBD1 or TRBD2 (5 bases each). The germline V gene has CDR1 SGHDT and CDR2 YYEEEE. This CDR3 region has 14 residues. The V and J ends lost 4 bases and 5 bases respectively, with 15 bases between them.

CDR3 in amino acids: CASTLDREINEQFF. For the CDR3, the DNA is TGTGCCAGCACCCTGGACAGGGAGATTAATGAGCAGTTCTTC. The rearrangement links TRBV6-1 to TRBJ2-1; 8 bases align to TRBD1. Germline CDR1 MNHNS, CDR2 SASEGT. This CDR3 spans 14 amino acids. The V segment lost 7 bases and the J segment 7 bases; nucleotides outside the gene matches: 9.

This clonotype was seen ten or more times. The CDR3 region has the DNA TGTGCCAGCAGCGCCCGGGGAGGACCTAACACCGGGGAGCTGTTTTTT. It translates to CASSARGGPNTGELFF. This chain links TRBV9 with TRBJ2-2; D is perhaps TRBD2 (6 bases). The CDR3 has 16 residues. Trimming removed 3 bases at V and 2 bases at J, with 14 bases between. The V gene's germline CDR1 is SGDLS and CDR2 YYNGEE. Based on the CDR3 plus reference TRBV9 and TRBJ2-2, the full variable domain is DSGVTQTPKHLITATGQRVTLRCSPRSGDLSVYWYQQSLDQGLQFLIQYYNGEERAKGNILERFSAQQFPDLHSELNLSSLELGDSALYFCASSARGGPNTGELFFGEGSRLTVL.

The V gene is TRBV18, the J gene TRBJ2-1; 8 bases are a match to TRBD2. V was pared by 3 bases and J by 7 bases, with 5 bases of the junction left unmatched. Per the germline V gene, CDR1 is KGHSH and CDR2 is LQKENI. There are 14 residues in the CDR3. The CDR3 DNA is TGTGCCAGCTCACCCTTAGCGGGGAAAAATGAGCAGTTCTTC. Translated, it gives CASSPLAGKNEQFF.

The V call is TRBV15, the J call TRBJ1-4; D not certain. Germline V gives CDR1 LNHNV, CDR2 YYDKDF (reference sequence). With 0 bases removed from V and 6 bases from J, the gap between germline ends came to 2 bases. The CDR3 is made up of 12 amino acids. This CDR3 reads CATSREDEKLFF. CDR3 nucleotide sequence: TGTGCCACCAGCAGAGAAGATGAAAAACTGTTTTTT.

This clonotype came up a few times. J is TRBJ2-7 and V is TRBV7-8, with TRBD1 matching 10 bases. The trim removed 3 bases at V and 3 bases at J, leaving 5 bases unmatched. The CDR3 is 15 residues long. CDR1 is SGHVS and CDR2 is FQNEAQ in the germline V gene. CDR3 in amino acids: CASSLGTGAHYEQYV. Here the CDR3 DNA reads TGTGCCAGCAGCTTGGGGACAGGGGCCCACTACGAGCAGTACGTC.

This chain connects TRBV20-1 to TRBJ2-7; D not resolved. The CDR3 consists of 13 residues. Germline CDR1 reads DFQATT; CDR2 reads SNEGSKA (reference sequence). V shed 1 base and J shed 1 base, with 8 bases lying between them. In DNA form, the CDR3 reads TGCAGTGCTAGAGGGTTTCAATCCTACGAGCAGTACTTC. Translated, it gives CSARGFQSYEQYF.

The chain joins TRBV5-1 to TRBJ1-3; 7 bases are shared with TRBD1. The CDR3 contains 17 residues. The germline V gene has CDR1 SGHRS and CDR2 YFSETQ. Germline trimming cut 1 base from V and 4 bases from J; bases unmatched to any gene: 11. CDR3 amino acids: CASSLYQGDVAGNTIYF. The CDR3 DNA follows: TGCGCCAGCAGCTTGTATCAGGGGGACGTCGCCGGAAACACCATATATTTT.

This clonotype was detected a few times. This rearrangement joins TRBV27 to TRBJ2-5; no firm D call. CDR3 length: 15 amino acids. Trimming left V 6 bases short and J 5 bases short, with 19 bases between. Germline CDR1 is MNHEY and CDR2 is SMNVEV (reference sequence). The chain's CDR3 is CASSPLGAGLETQYF. The CDR3 DNA is TGTGCCAGCAGCCCCTTAGGAGCTGGGTTGGAGACCCAGTACTTC.

The CDR3 DNA sequence: TGCGCCAGCAGCTTGCTGCAGGGGGGAAACTATGGCTACACCTTC. Translating gives CASSLLQGGNYGYTF. The chain is built from TRBV5-1 and TRBJ1-2, with 7 bases aligning to TRBD1. The CDR3 has 15 amino acids. The germline CDR1 and CDR2 sequences are SGHRS and YFSETQ. The ends lost 1 base at V and 2 bases at J; junction bases unmatched: 5.

The gene calls are TRBV7-2 and TRBJ2-7; D is undetermined. Per the germline V gene, CDR1 is SGHTA and CDR2 is FQGNSA. This CDR3 comprises 14 residues. Deletions cut 2 bases from V and 0 bases from J, with 8 bases between. CDR3 sequence reads: CASSLQAPSYEQYF. The CDR3 DNA reads TGTGCCAGCAGCTTACAGGCCCCCTCCTACGAGCAGTACTTC. Full variable domain (remainder filled in from reference TRBV7-2 and TRBJ2-7): GAGVSQSPSNKVTEKGKDVELRCDPISGHTALYWYRQSLGQGLEFLIYFQGNSAPDKSGLPSDRFSAERTGGSVSTLTIQRTQQEDSAVYLCASSLQAPSYEQYFGPGTRLTVT.

V and J are TRBV24-1 and TRBJ1-5; D is perhaps TRBD1 (5 bases). CDR3 length equals 14 residues. The germline V gene has CDR1 KGHDR and CDR2 SFDVKD. Trimming left V 7 bases short and J 5 bases short, with 14 bases between. For the CDR3, the DNA is TGTGCCACCAGCGGAGGGACGGTCGATCAGCCCCAGCATTTT. It yields the protein CATSGGTVDQPQHF.

This clonotype was detected only a few times. The chain combines TRBV20-1 with TRBJ1-5, with D possibly TRBD1 on 6 matching bases. Trimming pared 0 bases from V and 7 bases from J, leaving 13 bases between. CDR3 length equals 14 residues. CDR1 is DFQATT, CDR2 SNEGSKA, per germline (reference sequence). CDR3 residues: CSAREGGAWQPQHF. CDR3 in DNA: TGCAGTGCTAGAGAAGGGGGGGCTTGGCAGCCCCAGCATTTT.

V gene TRBV11-3 combines with J gene TRBJ2-5; unclear D gene. Trimming pared 1 base from V and 2 bases from J, leaving 11 bases between. This CDR3 spans 15 amino acids. CDR1 is SGHNT, CDR2 YENEEA, per germline. In DNA, the CDR3 is TGTGCCAGCAGCTTAGGGATTGGGTCTCAAGAGACCCAGTACTTC. Protein product: CASSLGIGSQETQYF. The whole variable domain, remainder taken from reference TRBV11-3 and TRBJ2-5, is EAGVVQSPRYKIIEKKQPVAFWCNPISGHNTLYWYLQNLGQGPELLIRYENEEAVDDSQLPKDRFSAERLKGVDSTLKIQPAELGDSAVYLCASSLGIGSQETQYFGPGTRLLVL.

The chain is built from TRBV7-2 and TRBJ2-1; D ambiguous. Germline CDR1 is SGHTA and CDR2 is FQGNSA. Deletions cut 5 bases from V and 8 bases from J, with 7 bases between. CDR3 length: 11 residues. The CDR3 sequence: CASSPYYEQFF. The CDR3 DNA sequence: TGTGCCAGCAGCCCATACTATGAGCAGTTCTTC.

This clonotype was seen a few times. The rearrangement uses TRBV6-5 and TRBJ2-1; D remains unclear. This CDR3 region has 14 residues. Trimming took 0 bases from V and 7 from J, leaving 10 bases between them. The germline V gene has CDR1 MNHEY and CDR2 SVGAGI. The CDR3 DNA follows: TGTGCCAGCAGTTACTCGCTCGGTAGGAATGAGCAGTTCTTC. The encoded protein is CASSYSLGRNEQFF.

The table lists this clonotype with a few counts. The V gene is TRBV20-1, the J gene TRBJ2-2, with TRBD2 matching over 8 bases. The V segment lost 0 bases and the J segment 6 bases; nucleotides outside the gene matches: 3. There are 14 residues in the CDR3. Germline CDR1 is DFQATT and CDR2 is SNEGSKA (reference sequence). The CDR3 region has the DNA TGCAGTGCTAGAGACCCGGGGGGGGCCGGGGAGCTGTTTTTT. Encoded protein: CSARDPGGAGELFF.

V gene TRBV2 combines with J gene TRBJ1-4; D is possibly TRBD1 (6 bases). V was trimmed by 9 bases and J by 0 bases, leaving 14 bases between them. Germline values: CDR1 SNHLY, CDR2 FYNNEI. This CDR3 comprises 15 residues. CDR3 amino acids: CASSGTTATNEKLFF. The CDR3 nucleotides read TGTGCCAGTTCCGGGACAACAGCAACTAATGAAAAACTGTTTTTT.

This clonotype has just a few counts. The chain links TRBV24-1 to TRBJ1-2; TRBD1 is a possible D gene (6 bases). The CDR3 sequence is 17 residues long. Germline values: CDR1 KGHDR, CDR2 SFDVKD. Trimming stripped 1 base from V and 2 bases from J, with 16 bases between. This CDR3 reads CATSDFGTSKENYGYTF. In DNA, the CDR3 is TGTGCCACCAGTGATTTCGGGACATCTAAGGAGAACTATGGCTACACCTTC.

The table lists this clonotype with a few counts. The chain links TRBV14 to TRBJ1-2; D may be TRBD1 (6 bases). V shed 4 bases and J shed 4 bases, with 13 bases lying between them. The CDR3 consists of 14 residues. Germline V gene lookup returns CDR1 SGHDN and CDR2 FVKESK. The CDR3: CASSRTQGGYGYTF. CDR3 bases: TGTGCCAGCAGCCGTACACAGGGAGGCTATGGCTACACCTTC.

This clonotype was picked up a small number of times. The rearrangement uses TRBV7-2 and TRBJ2-3; D not resolved. This CDR3 is built from 15 residues. V lost 1 base, J lost 2 bases, and 10 bases lay in between. Germline V CDR1 and CDR2: SGHTA, FQGNSA. The CDR3 is CASSLGVLSTDTQYF. CDR3 bases: TGTGCCAGCAGCTTAGGGGTCTTATCCACAGATACGCAGTATTTT.

The rearrangement joins TRBV20-1 to TRBJ2-3; 13 bases agree with TRBD2. Germline V gene data show CDR1 as DFQATT and CDR2 as SNEGSKA (reference sequence). With V trimmed by 6 bases and J by 4 bases, 7 bases remained unmatched. The CDR3 runs 15 residues. The CDR3 DNA sequence: TGCAGTGCCCCCGGACTAGCGGGAGTGTCAGATACGCAGTATTTT. This translates into CSAPGLAGVSDTQYF.

The genes are TRBV12-3 or TRBV12-4 and TRBJ2-7, with TRBD1 identical over 9 bases. V dropped 6 bases and J dropped 2; count of bases not matched to a gene: 11. This CDR3 spans 16 amino acids. This chain's CDR3 is CASSSPKGQGTYEQYV. The CDR3 nucleotides are TGTGCCAGCAGCTCTCCAAAAGGACAGGGGACCTACGAGCAGTACGTC.

This clonotype has only a few counts. The V call is TRBV20-1, the J call TRBJ2-7; no clear D. CDR1 is DFQATT, CDR2 SNEGSKA, per germline (reference sequence). This CDR3 contains 14 residues. The V gene lost 0 bases and the J gene lost 3 bases, with 12 bases spanning the gap. The CDR3 here is CSARDVSSLYEQYF. The CDR3 DNA reads TGCAGTGCTAGAGATGTGAGCTCCCTCTACGAGCAGTACTTC.

This clonotype was picked up a small number of times. The chain joins TRBV7-2 to TRBJ2-5; the D gene is possibly TRBD1 (6 bases). The CDR3 contains 14 residues. The V gene's germline CDR1 is SGHTA and CDR2 FQGNSA. Trimming took off 5 bases at V and 5 bases at J, with 15 bases between the two ends. The CDR3 region is CASSPDSGVETQYF. The CDR3 region has the DNA TGTGCCAGCAGCCCCGATTCAGGGGTGGAGACCCAGTACTTC. The full variable domain, in which reference TRBV7-2 and TRBJ2-5 provide the parts outside the CDR3, is GAGVSQSPSNKVTEKGKDVELRCDPISGHTALYWYRQSLGQGLEFLIYFQGNSAPDKSGLPSDRFSAERTGGSVSTLTIQRTQQEDSAVYLCASSPDSGVETQYFGPGTRLLVL.

J is TRBJ2-7 and V is TRBV7-2, with D tentatively TRBD2 (5 bases). This CDR3 is built from 15 residues. Trimming cost V 0 bases and J 0 bases, with 9 bases left between them. Germline V gene sequence: CDR1 SGHTA, CDR2 FQGNSA. CDR3 DNA: TGTGCCAGCAGCTTAGCGGACTGGAGCTCCTACGAGCAGTACTTC. It is translated as CASSLADWSSYEQYF.